The 25 T cell receptor beta chains below were found in one sample sequenced in a study of control samples from healthy donors and cancer patients. Data came from immunoSEQ multiplex PCR; TCRdb stores just in-frame clones and leaves some out. The table has 95,000 to 100,000 clones, roughly 78% seen once. Sequenced: blood. These receptors were obtained from a man aged 60 to 69 in good health.

The chain employs TRBV2 and TRBJ1-5; TRBD1 agrees at 8 bases. V was pared by 5 bases and J by 0 bases, with 3 bases of the junction left unmatched. CDR3 length equals 15 residues. In germline, CDR1 is SNHLY, CDR2 FYNNEI. The CDR3, as DNA: TGTGCCAGCAGTTCGACAGGGGATAGCAATCAGCCCCAGCATTTT. Encoded protein: CASSSTGDSNQPQHF.

The CDR3 region is CASSRRRQGEETQYF. DNA of the CDR3: TGTGCCAGCAGCCGCCGTCGTCAGGGGGAAGAGACCCAGTACTTC. The V call is TRBV5-8, the J call TRBJ2-5; 7 nucleotides agree with TRBD1. Germline V lookup: CDR1 SGHTS, CDR2 YDEGEE. V lost 4 bases and J lost 3; bases outside the gene matches: 9. CDR3 length: 15 amino acids.

J is TRBJ1-3 and V is TRBV24-1; the D is unclear. The ends were cut back, 0 bases at V and 4 bases at J, with 18 bases in the middle. CDR1 and CDR2 from the germline V gene are KGHDR and SFDVKD. The CDR3 totals 18 residues. CDR3 sequence (DNA): TGTGCCACCAGTGATTTGCTTCCCCACCTCCACGTCGGAAACACCATATATTTT. Its protein is CATSDLLPHLHVGNTIYF.

The chain employs TRBV2 and TRBJ1-3; D remains unclear. CDR3 length: 15 residues. Germline-derived CDR1 and CDR2 are SNHLY and FYNNEI. V was clipped by 6 bases and J by 0 bases, with 12 bases between them. This chain's CDR3 is CASRSQRNSGNTIYF. The CDR3 nucleotides are TGTGCCAGCAGAAGCCAGAGAAACTCTGGAAACACCATATATTTT.

The chain's CDR3 is CASSPTNRGHTEAFF. In nucleotides, the CDR3 is TGTGCCAGCAGTCCGACGAACAGGGGGCACACTGAAGCTTTCTTT. V and J are TRBV7-6 and TRBJ1-1; TRBD1 aligns across 9 bases. This CDR3 has 15 amino acids. The germline CDR1 and CDR2 sequences are SGHVS and FNYEAQ. The J segment lost 3 bases and the V segment lost 6 bases, leaving 8 bases of the junction unmatched.

This clone is judged medium-sized. J is TRBJ2-3 and V is TRBV24-1, with 7 bases matching TRBD2. V shed 6 bases and J 2 bases; nucleotides not matched to a gene: 7. Germline CDR1 KGHDR, CDR2 SFDVKD. This CDR3 has 15 residues. The CDR3 DNA is TGTGCCACCAGTCCTCTGGGAGGGACCACAGATACGCAGTATTTT. Translation gives CATSPLGGTTDTQYF.

The chain links TRBV12-3 or TRBV12-4 to TRBJ2-7, with D hard to call. Deletions cut 1 base from V and 6 bases from J, with 4 bases between. The length of the CDR3 is 11 residues. CDR3 in DNA: TGTGCCAGCAGTTTAGAAACCGAGCAGTACTTC. Protein product: CASSLETEQYF.

This clone came up a few times. The chain combines TRBV4-1 with TRBJ1-5; 7 bases align to TRBD1. V lost 1 base to trimming and J lost 5 bases; unmatched junction nucleotides: 14. CDR3 length equals 18 residues. The germline V gene encodes CDR1 MGHRA and CDR2 YSYEKL. DNA of the CDR3: TGCGCCAGCAGCCAAGGGGCAATCGGGACAGAAGGGGATCAGCCCCAGCATTTT. This codes for CASSQGAIGTEGDQPQHF.

The chain employs TRBV5-8 and TRBJ2-5, with 8 bases lining up with TRBD2. The trim removed 4 bases at V and 1 base at J, leaving 12 bases unmatched. This CDR3 is 17 amino acids long. Germline V lookup: CDR1 SGHTS, CDR2 YDEGEE. DNA for the CDR3: TGTGCCAGCAGCCCCGGTCGGGTAGCGGGGCCCCAAGAGACCCAGTACTTC. It encodes CASSPGRVAGPQETQYF.

This clone is a singleton in its sample. The V and J genes are TRBV28 and TRBJ2-3, with 8 bases aligning to TRBD2. The J segment lost 2 bases and the V segment lost 3 bases, leaving 4 bases of the junction unmatched. CDR3 length equals 15 residues. Germline V gene sequence: CDR1 MDHEN, CDR2 SYDVKM. CDR3: CASSLGAGDTDTQYF. The CDR3 bases are TGTGCCAGCAGTTTGGGAGCGGGAGACACAGATACGCAGTATTTT. Supplemented by reference TRBV28 and TRBJ2-3, the full variable domain reads DVKVTQSSRYLVKRTGEKVFLECVQDMDHENMFWYRQDPGLGLRLIYFSYDVKMKEKGDIPEGYSVSREKKERFSLILESASTNQTSMYLCASSLGAGDTDTQYFGPGTRLTVL.

This chain joins TRBV5-6 and TRBJ1-4, with D possibly being TRBD1 (5 bases). V dropped 6 bases and J dropped 7 bases, with 16 bases sitting between them. The CDR3 totals 14 residues. In germline, CDR1 is SGHDT, CDR2 YYEEEE. The CDR3 DNA is TGTGCCAGCACCGGGGGGAACTATGCTGAAAAACTGTTTTTT. Amino acid sequence: CASTGGNYAEKLFF. Complete variable domain (other parts from reference TRBV5-6 and TRBJ1-4): DAGVTQSPTHLIKTRGQQVTLRCSPKSGHDTVSWYQQALGQGPQFIFQYYEEEERQRGNFPDRFSGHQFPNYSSELNVNALLLGDSALYLCASTGGNYAEKLFFGSGTQLSVL.

J is TRBJ2-7 and V is TRBV5-1; D may match TRBD1 or TRBD2 (5 bases each). This CDR3 region has 14 residues. The V end lost 3 bases, the J end lost 2 bases, and 12 bases lay between the germline ends. Germline lookup yields CDR1 SGHRS and CDR2 YFSETQ. The CDR3 sequence: CASSSGTGPYEQYF. The CDR3 bases are TGCGCCAGCAGCTCCGGGACGGGCCCCTACGAGCAGTACTTC.

The DNA of the CDR3 is TGTGCCAGCAGCGTAGGTCCAGGGAACGAGCAGTACTTC. Amino acids: CASSVGPGNEQYF. The chain recombines TRBV9 with TRBJ2-7; possibly TRBD1 for D (5 bases). Trimming pared 0 bases from V and 5 bases from J, leaving 9 bases between. The CDR3 extends over 13 amino acids. Germline V gene data show CDR1 as SGDLS and CDR2 as YYNGEE.

This chain uses TRBV5-6 with TRBJ2-2; TRBD2 is a possible D gene (6 bases). CDR1 is SGHDT, CDR2 YYEEEE, per germline. V was shortened by 0 bases and J by 5 bases, with 8 bases between the two germline ends. This CDR3 comprises 14 residues. CDR3 nucleotides: TGTGCCAGCAGCTTGGCGACTAGAACCGGGGAGCTGTTTTTT. Translated: CASSLATRTGELFF.

V gene TRBV19 combines with J gene TRBJ1-5; 10 bases are shared with TRBD1. From germline, CDR1 is LNHDA and CDR2 SQIVND (reference sequence). The CDR3 length is 16 residues. The trim removed 8 bases at V and 4 bases at J, leaving 11 bases unmatched. The CDR3: CASLPGGTGENQPQHF. In nucleotides, the CDR3 is TGTGCCAGTCTCCCCGGGGGGACAGGGGAAAATCAGCCCCAGCATTTT.

The chain uses TRBV6-1 and TRBJ2-5, with 7 positions matching TRBD1. V lost 2 bases to trimming and J lost 3 bases; unmatched junction nucleotides: 6. This CDR3 is 15 amino acids long. Germline V gene lookup returns CDR1 MNHNS and CDR2 SASEGT. CDR3 amino acids: CASSELSTGEETQYF. The DNA of the CDR3 is TGTGCCAGCAGTGAACTTTCTACAGGGGAAGAGACCCAGTACTTC.

The chain couples TRBV19 to TRBJ2-7; 14 bases line up with TRBD2. The CDR3 spans 17 residues. V lost 5 bases, J lost 2 bases, and 8 bases stayed unmatched. CDR1 LNHDA and CDR2 SQIVND come from the germline V gene (reference sequence). The CDR3 region has the DNA TGTGCCAGTAGTCGACCGGGACTAGCGGGGGAAACCTACGAGCAGTACTTC. The encoded protein is CASSRPGLAGETYEQYF. The variable domain in full, completed from reference TRBV19 and TRBJ2-7, reads DGGITQSPKYLFRKEGQNVTLSCEQNLNHDAMYWYRQDPGQGLRLIYYSQIVNDFQKGDIAEGYSVSREKKESFPLTVTSAQKNPTAFYLCASSRPGLAGETYEQYFGPGTRLTVT.

The J gene is TRBJ1-1, the V gene TRBV11-2; 8 nucleotides line up with TRBD1. The junction had 7 bases not matched to a gene; V was cut back by 6 bases and J by 4 bases. CDR3 length equals 14 residues. Germline V gene data show CDR1 as SGHAT and CDR2 as FQNNGV. CDR3 protein: CASSLDRAGTEAFF. The CDR3 DNA reads TGTGCCAGCAGTTTGGACAGGGCTGGCACTGAAGCTTTCTTT.

This clone appeared a few times. This chain uses TRBV19 with TRBJ2-7; the match to TRBD2 covers 10 bases. Germline CDR1 is LNHDA and CDR2 is SQIVND (reference sequence). The V gene end was trimmed by 6 bases and the J gene end by 0 bases; junction bases not matched to a gene: 2. CDR3 length: 14 residues. The CDR3 sequence is CASSRTSGSYEQYF. The CDR3 region has the DNA TGTGCCAGTAGCCGGACTAGCGGCTCCTACGAGCAGTACTTC.

This clone came up a few times. The rearrangement links TRBV10-2 to TRBJ2-7, with D possibly TRBD1 on 6 matching bases. The CDR3 contains 14 residues. With 6 bases removed from V and 1 base from J, the gap between germline ends came to 13 bases. CDR1 and CDR2 (germline): WSHSY, SAAADI. CDR3 nucleotides: TGCGCCAGCAGGGGAATCGACAGGTCCTACGAGCAGTACTTC. It codes for CASRGIDRSYEQYF.

The rearrangement uses TRBV3-1 (or the pseudogene TRBV3-2) and TRBJ1-2, with TRBD1 matching 9 bases. Germline CDR1 and CDR2: LGHDT and YNNKEL (reference sequence). The CDR3 extends over 17 amino acids. V lost 4 bases to trimming and J lost 8 bases; unmatched junction nucleotides: 17. CDR3 in amino acids: CASSPSLGQGPERGYTF. In nucleotides, the CDR3 is TGTGCCAGCAGCCCCAGCCTTGGACAGGGGCCCGAGAGGGGCTACACCTTC.

The CDR3: CASSLGLAGFTDTQYF. CDR3 DNA sequence: TGCGCCAGCAGCTTGGGACTAGCGGGGTTCACAGATACGCAGTATTTT. V and J are TRBV5-1 and TRBJ2-3; 11 bases map to TRBD2. The germline CDR1 and CDR2 sequences are SGHRS and YFSETQ. With V trimmed by 0 bases and J by 2 bases, 2 bases remained unmatched. CDR3 length: 16 amino acids.

The genes are TRBV9 and TRBJ1-1, with D maybe TRBD1 (6 bases). This CDR3 is built from 13 residues. Germline loops: CDR1 SGDLS, CDR2 YYNGEE. The V end was cut by 3 bases, the J end by 7 bases, with 13 bases between. CDR3 loop: CASSAWGQGEAFF. In DNA, the CDR3 is TGTGCCAGCAGCGCTTGGGGGCAGGGTGAAGCTTTCTTT.

The rearrangement links TRBV11-1 to TRBJ2-7, with D unresolved. Trimming stripped 1 base from V and 0 bases from J, with 4 bases between. The germline gives CDR1 SGHAT, CDR2 FQDESV (reference sequence). This CDR3 comprises 13 residues. CDR3 in amino acids: CASSLVSSYEQYF. CDR3 in DNA: TGTGCCAGCAGCTTAGTTAGCTCCTACGAGCAGTACTTC.

This clone has a count of ten or more. This rearrangement joins TRBV7-6 to TRBJ1-6, with 7 bases lining up with TRBD1. The germline CDR1 and CDR2 sequences are SGHVS and FNYEAQ. The junction had 5 bases not matched to a gene; V was cut back by 1 base and J by 8 bases. The CDR3 length is 15 residues. The CDR3 loop reads CASSLGGRGDSPLHF. The CDR3 DNA sequence: TGTGCCAGCAGCTTAGGGGGCAGGGGGGATTCACCCCTCCACTTT.